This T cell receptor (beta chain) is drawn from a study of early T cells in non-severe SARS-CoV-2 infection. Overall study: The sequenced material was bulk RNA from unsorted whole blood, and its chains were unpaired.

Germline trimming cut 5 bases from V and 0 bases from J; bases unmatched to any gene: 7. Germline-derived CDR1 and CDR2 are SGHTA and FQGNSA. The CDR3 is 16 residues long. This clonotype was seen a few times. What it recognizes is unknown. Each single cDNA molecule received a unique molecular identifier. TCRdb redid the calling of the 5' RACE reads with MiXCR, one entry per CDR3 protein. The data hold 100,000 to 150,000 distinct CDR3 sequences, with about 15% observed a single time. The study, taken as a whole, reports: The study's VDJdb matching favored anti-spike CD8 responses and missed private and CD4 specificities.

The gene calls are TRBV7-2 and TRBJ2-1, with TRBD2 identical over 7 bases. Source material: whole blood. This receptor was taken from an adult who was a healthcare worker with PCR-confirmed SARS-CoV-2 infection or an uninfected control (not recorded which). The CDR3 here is CASSHSGAISYNEQFF. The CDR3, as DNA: TGTGCCAGCAGCCACAGCGGGGCAATCTCCTACAATGAGCAGTTCTTC.